The rows below give T cell receptor beta chains drawn from one sample of a study of monozygotic twins with inflammatory bowel disease. TCRdb re-called the 5' RACE reads; one entry per CDR3 protein, DNA not given. The sample totals some 150,000 distinct CDR3 sequences. The source material was blood. The receptors shown here come from a human donor with ulcerative colitis or Crohn's disease, or a healthy co-twin of an affected twin (not recorded which). Both conserved end residues are part of each CDR3.

length	J	V	CDR3
14	TRBJ1-2	TRBV7-6	CASSLGQTNYGYTF
15	TRBJ2-5	TRBV5-1	CASSSRPGWGETQYF
13	TRBJ2-7	TRBV5-5	CASSFRVSYEQYF
15	TRBJ1-2	TRBV5-8	CASSFLMAHLYGYTF
15	TRBJ2-1	TRBV7-9	CASSSAGIPNEWQFF
15	TRBJ2-3	TRBV11-2	CASSPRRGVEGTQYF
13	TRBJ2-4	TRBV19	CASSPRPVNIQYF
15	TRBJ1-1	TRBV18	CASSLDRGQFRSAFF
15	TRBJ2-3	TRBV13	CASSVEQEATDTQYF
16	TRBJ1-3	TRBV11-3	CASSLKRQISGNTIYF
14	TRBJ2-7	TRBV20-1	CSARDLQLTYEQYF
15	TRBJ2-7	TRBV7-2	CASSLGTSQSYEQYF
14	TRBJ2-7	TRBV10-3	CAISDQGISYEQYF
15	TRBJ2-5	TRBV2	CASSGLVGGQETQYF
16	TRBJ2-7	TRBV12-3/TRBV12-4	CASSDSASGASYEQYF
15	TRBJ1-5	TRBV15	CATSLLRGVNQPQHF
12	TRBJ2-7	TRBV20-1	CSAHPVGYEQYF
15	TRBJ1-2	TRBV4-1	CASSQEPGRNYGYTF
16	TRBJ2-6	TRBV7-2	CASSPQAHSGANVLTF
16	TRBJ1-2	TRBV12-3/TRBV12-4	CATIKDRRTGNYGYTF
15	TRBJ2-1	TRBV5-1	CASSLGRYSYNEQFF
16	TRBJ2-2	TRBV5-1	CATRAPRSGGTGELFF
16	TRBJ2-3	TRBV19	CATAPRGSLMQDTQYF
14	TRBJ1-2	TRBV20-1	CSAGPGGGADGYTF
11	TRBJ1-2	TRBV29-1	CSGKVLYGYTF
12	TRBJ2-7	TRBV7-2	CASQGVQDEQYF
13	TRBJ2-5	TRBV11-2	CASSLGDYTAQYF
16	TRBJ2-1	TRBV28	CASSLEWSSPLNEQFF
15	TRBJ1-1	TRBV12-3/TRBV12-4	CASSGRGWEGTEAFF
12	TRBJ1-1	TRBV12-3/TRBV12-4	CASSRGGSEAFF
15	TRBJ1-1	TRBV14	CASSPQSYMNTEAFF
14	TRBJ2-5	TRBV7-9	CASSLWGQGETQYF
14	TRBJ1-2	TRBV5-1	CASSSVQGNYGYTF
17	TRBJ2-6	TRBV6-5	CASSWASGNSGANVLTF
16	TRBJ1-4	TRBV5-1	CASSQTTEGSDEKLFF
15	TRBJ1-3	TRBV7-2	CASSPAGTGGNTIYF
14	TRBJ2-5	TRBV4-3	CASSQDWAGFTQYF
15	TRBJ2-2	TRBV7-9	CASSLIHFFSGELFF
15	TRBJ2-1	TRBV29-1	CSVAGTSGGADEQFF
14	TRBJ2-4	TRBV7-9	CASSLSSGGDIQYF
15	TRBJ1-1	TRBV12-3/TRBV12-4	CASTLGGGTDTEAFF
12	TRBJ2-1	TRBV6-2/TRBV6-3	CASSPLYNEQFF
17	TRBJ2-1	TRBV15	CATSSQPGRGHNNEQFF
16	TRBJ2-7	TRBV5-1	CASSLGTSGRSYEQYF